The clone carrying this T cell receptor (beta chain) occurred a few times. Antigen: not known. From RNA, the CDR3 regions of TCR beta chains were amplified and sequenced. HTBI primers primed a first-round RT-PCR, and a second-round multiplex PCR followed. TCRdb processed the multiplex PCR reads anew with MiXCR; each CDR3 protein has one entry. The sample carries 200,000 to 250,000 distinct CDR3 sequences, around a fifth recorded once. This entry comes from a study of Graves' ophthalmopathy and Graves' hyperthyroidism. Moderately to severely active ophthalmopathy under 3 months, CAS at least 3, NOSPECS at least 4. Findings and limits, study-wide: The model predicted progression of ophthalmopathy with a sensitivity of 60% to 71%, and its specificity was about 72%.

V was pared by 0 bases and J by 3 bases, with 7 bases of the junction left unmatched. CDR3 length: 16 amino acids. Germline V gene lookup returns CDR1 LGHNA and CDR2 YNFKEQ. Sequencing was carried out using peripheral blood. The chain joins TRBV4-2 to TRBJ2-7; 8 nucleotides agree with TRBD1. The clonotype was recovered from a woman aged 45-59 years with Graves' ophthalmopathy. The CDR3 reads CASSQDSARGHYEQYF. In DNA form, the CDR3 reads TGTGCCAGCAGCCAAGATAGTGCCAGGGGGCACTACGAGCAGTACTTC.